This T cell receptor beta chain was identified during a study of blood T cell repertoires in COVID-19. The overall study: Both acute and convalescent COVID-19 samples were obtained from the United States, Italy and Spain. Sources were T cells, B-cell-depleted T cells, or PBMCs; the material itself was cDNA or gDNA.

Original data processing: Estimation of nucleated cell counts relied on the amplification of reference gene primers. Data came from immunoSEQ multiplex PCR; TCRdb stores just in-frame clones and leaves some out. V and J calls and clone size are given by that table; D and trimming were obtained from the DNA. This sample has tens of thousands of clones; 85% to 90% occur once, and the top ten carry 28%. Trimming took 0 bases from V and 5 from J; bases not matched to a gene: 2. The germline gives CDR1 LGHNA, CDR2 YNFKEQ. CDR3 length: 14 amino acids. This clone occurred once. The clonotype originates from a human donor in a cohort sampled during active COVID-19. The chain joins TRBV4-2 to TRBJ1-2; TRBD1 agrees at 8 bases. Source material: peripheral blood. The CDR3 DNA follows: TGTGCCAGCAGCCAAGATGGGACAGGTTATGGCTACACCTTC. Amino acids: CASSQDGTGYGYTF.